The source of this T cell receptor beta chain is a study of cytomegalovirus exposure and HLA in healthy donors. Across the study: A previous analysis identified around 120 million unique TCR beta sequences derived from 180 million or so T cells. HLA-typed donors contributed some 85 million unique TCRs, which were held in an early data release.

Losses at the gene ends were 7 bases for V and 8 bases for J; bases not matched to a gene: 13. Germline CDR1 is MDHEN and CDR2 is SYDVKM. The CDR3 sequence is 15 residues long. Use of 60 Vbeta and 13 Jbeta primers characterized the PCR. Sequenced by immunoSEQ multiplex PCR; TCRdb stores in-frame clones only, minus some. Among around 130,000 clones listed, around 85% were seen once. The sample was PBMCs. This sequence was found in a female donor in good health and CMV-seronegative. The genes are TRBV28 and TRBJ1-4; the match to TRBD1 covers 7 bases. The DNA of the CDR3 is TGTGCCAGCACAGGGATTGGGACAGAGGGGGAAAAACTGTTTTTT. Amino acids: CASTGIGTEGEKLFF.